Below, 7 T cell receptor beta chains from the same sample are listed, as sequenced in a study of blood T cell repertoires in COVID-19. Data came from immunoSEQ multiplex PCR; TCRdb stores just in-frame clones and leaves some out. The sample records approximately 150,000 clones, roughly nine tenths being singletons. Sequenced input: peripheral blood. The receptors here all came from a human donor with COVID-19, enrolled during active disease. The donor label of this sample is uncertain.

This clone was observed once. The chain uses TRBV27 and TRBJ2-1, with 10 bases fitting TRBD2. In germline, CDR1 is MNHEY, CDR2 SMNVEV (reference sequence). The trim removed 1 base at V and 7 bases at J, leaving 1 base unmatched. This CDR3 contains 14 residues. The CDR3 here is CASSLLLAGNEQFF. In DNA form, the CDR3 reads TGTGCCAGCAGTTTATTACTAGCGGGAAATGAGCAGTTCTTC.

This rearrangement joins TRBV7-6 to TRBJ2-5; D may be TRBD2 (5 bases). This CDR3 comprises 16 residues. V was clipped by 4 bases and J by 5 bases, with 20 bases between them. CDR1 is SGHVS, CDR2 FNYEAQ, per germline. The CDR3 bases are TGTGCCAGCAGCTCCCTGGAGGCCCGGGCTGAGGAGACCCAGTACTTC. As protein: CASSSLEARAEETQYF.

This clone was detected only once. This chain joins TRBV6-5 and TRBJ1-2; tentative D call: TRBD1 (5 bases). Germline V lookup: CDR1 MNHEY, CDR2 SVGAGI. The ends were cut back, 2 bases at V and 1 base at J, with 8 bases in the middle. CDR3 length: 14 amino acids. CDR3 sequence: CASSYEGLNYGYTF. CDR3 coding DNA: TGTGCCAGCAGTTACGAGGGACTTAACTATGGCTACACCTTC.

This chain connects TRBV6-2 or TRBV6-3 to TRBJ2-7, with D maybe TRBD2 (6 bases). The CDR3 contains 15 residues. Germline V gene data show CDR1 as MNHEY and CDR2 as SVGEGT. V dropped 6 bases and J dropped 3 bases, with 18 bases sitting between them. The CDR3 loop is CASSPGGSRYYEQYF. The CDR3 DNA reads as TGTGCCAGCAGCCCCGGGGGATCAAGATACTACGAGCAGTACTTC.

This sequence joins TRBV3-1 (or the pseudogene TRBV3-2) and TRBJ1-6, with D possibly being TRBD1 (6 bases). V dropped 6 bases and J dropped 6 bases, with 12 bases sitting between them. The CDR3 extends over 14 amino acids. The germline CDR1 and CDR2 sequences are LGHDT and YNNKEL (reference sequence). The CDR3 sequence: CASSGGGGNSPLHF. The CDR3 DNA reads TGTGCCAGCAGTGGGGGCGGCGGTAATTCACCCCTCCACTTT.

The V gene is TRBV6-5, the J gene TRBJ1-6; the D is unclear. Germline V lookup: CDR1 MNHEY, CDR2 SVGAGI. This CDR3 has 14 residues. V shed 4 bases and J shed 4 bases, with 8 bases lying between them. The CDR3 is CASSSTIYNSPLHF. CDR3 nucleotide sequence: TGTGCCAGCAGTTCGACAATTTATAATTCACCCCTCCACTTT.

This clone was picked up one time. The chain is built from TRBV19 and TRBJ1-1, with D tentatively TRBD1 (6 bases). V was pared by 11 bases and J by 1 base, with 14 bases between. Germline assignment: CDR1 LNHDA and CDR2 SQIVND (reference sequence). The CDR3 length is 13 residues. CDR3 region: CAAATGWNTEAFF. In DNA form, the CDR3 reads TGTGCCGCGGCCACAGGGTGGAACACTGAAGCTTTCTTT.